A single T cell receptor (beta chain) is shown here with its context. Antigen unknown. Researchers ran the PCR with 60 Vbeta and 13 Jbeta primers. Assay used: immunoSEQ multiplex PCR; TCRdb lists only in-frame clones, some missing. The sample has around 150,000 clones; around 77% are singletons. CDR1 is LGHNT, CDR2 FRNRAP, per germline. The CDR3 is made up of 14 amino acids. The ends lost 7 bases at V and 3 bases at J; junction bases unmatched: 4. This sample was included in a study of cytomegalovirus exposure and HLA in healthy donors. Study-level information: The approximately 100 million unique TCR beta sequences, from 150 million to 200 million T cells, were found by an earlier analysis.

Findings of the study overall: Donor immune exposure was known only as CMV serostatus. The authors later linked a missense DCLRE1C variant to TCR beta V- and J-gene trimming. Sequencing likely generated an artifact that appeared as a cluster of highly shared sequence variants.

This receptor was identified in a man aged 25 to 40 in good health. Sequences were obtained from PBMCs. The chain employs TRBV12-5 and TRBJ2-7; 12 bases align to TRBD2. CDR3 sequence reads: CASARTSGIYEQYF. The DNA of the CDR3 is TGTGCTAGTGCCCGGACTAGCGGGATCTACGAGCAGTACTTC.